This T cell receptor (beta chain) was profiled in a study of CD8 T cells in Susac syndrome. Trimming left V 5 bases short and J 5 bases short, with 12 bases between. Germline CDR1 reads MGHRA; CDR2 reads YSYEKL. The CDR3 loop spans 13 amino acids. RNA amounts of about 0.5 to 1 ug underwent reverse transcription with random hexamers. Amplification of TCR beta CDR3 across 54 Vbeta and 13 Jbeta was performed with immunoSEQ multiplex PCR. TCRdb re-called the immunoSEQ multiplex PCR reads through MiXCR, storing one row per CDR3 protein. The profile covers about 250,000 distinct CDR3 sequences, with 80% to 95% appearing a single time and roughly 0.07% taken by the ten largest. The authors carried out high-throughput sequencing of TCR beta. They applied it to CD8+ and CD4+ T cells obtained from blood. The multiple sclerosis control group was made up of treatment-naive patients with stable or active relapsing-remitting disease.

Sequenced sample: CD4+ T cells from PBMCs. The TCR sequence derives from a human donor with multiple sclerosis. This sequence joins TRBV4-1 and TRBJ1-1; D ambiguous. Here the CDR3 DNA reads TGCGCCAGCAGCGATCGGGTATGGACTGAAGCTTTCTTT. As protein: CASSDRVWTEAFF.